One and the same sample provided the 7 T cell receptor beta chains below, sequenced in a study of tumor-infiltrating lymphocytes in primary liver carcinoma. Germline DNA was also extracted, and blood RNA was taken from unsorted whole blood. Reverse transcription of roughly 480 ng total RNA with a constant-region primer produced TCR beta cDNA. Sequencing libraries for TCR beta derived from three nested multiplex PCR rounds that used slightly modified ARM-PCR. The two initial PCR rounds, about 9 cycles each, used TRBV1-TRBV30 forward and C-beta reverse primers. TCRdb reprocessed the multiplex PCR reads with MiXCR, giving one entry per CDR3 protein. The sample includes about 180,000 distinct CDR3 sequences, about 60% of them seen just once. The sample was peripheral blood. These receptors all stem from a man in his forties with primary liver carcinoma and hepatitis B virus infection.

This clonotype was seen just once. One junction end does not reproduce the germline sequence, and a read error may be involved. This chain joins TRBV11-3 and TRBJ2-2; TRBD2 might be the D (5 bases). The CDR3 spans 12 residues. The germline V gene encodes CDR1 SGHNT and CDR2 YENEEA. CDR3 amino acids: CTSSLPAGELLF. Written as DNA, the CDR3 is TGTACCAGCAGCCTCCCCGCCGGGGAGCTGTTATTT. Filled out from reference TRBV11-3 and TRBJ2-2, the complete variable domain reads EAGVVQSPRYKIIEKKQPVAFWCNPISGHNTLYWYLQNLGQGPELLIRYENEEAVDDSQLPKDRFSAERLKGVDSTLKIQPAELGDSAVYLCTSSLPAGELLFGEGSRLTVL.

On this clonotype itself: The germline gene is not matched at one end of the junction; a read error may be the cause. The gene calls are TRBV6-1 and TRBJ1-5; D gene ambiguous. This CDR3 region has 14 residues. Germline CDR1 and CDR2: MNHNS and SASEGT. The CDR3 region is CANSENGIKQPQHF. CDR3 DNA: TGTGCCAACAGTGAAAATGGCATCAAACAGCCCCAGCATTTT.

The CDR3 DNA sequence: TGCGCCAGCAGCCAAGATGGGGCAGGGGGCACTGAAGCTTTCTTT. Translated: CASSQDGAGGTEAFF. V is TRBV4-1 and J is TRBJ1-1, with TRBD1 identical over 7 bases. The CDR3 is made up of 15 amino acids. Germline values: CDR1 MGHRA, CDR2 YSYEKL. The trim removed 0 bases at V and 4 bases at J, leaving 5 bases unmatched.

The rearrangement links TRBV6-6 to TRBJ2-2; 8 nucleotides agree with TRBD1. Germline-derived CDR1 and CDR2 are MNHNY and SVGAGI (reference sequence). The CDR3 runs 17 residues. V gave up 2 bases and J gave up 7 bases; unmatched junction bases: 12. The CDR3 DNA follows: TGTGCCAGCAGTTACGCGGCGAGGACAGGGTCCGTCGGGGAGCTGTTTTTT. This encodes CASSYAARTGSVGELFF.

The CDR3 is CVSSLVGNTIYF. The DNA of the CDR3 is TGTGTAAGCAGCTTAGTTGGAAACACCATATATTTT. The chain has TRBV11-2 and TRBJ1-3; D is uncertain. Germline V gene data show CDR1 as SGHAT and CDR2 as FQNNGV. The CDR3 spans 12 residues.

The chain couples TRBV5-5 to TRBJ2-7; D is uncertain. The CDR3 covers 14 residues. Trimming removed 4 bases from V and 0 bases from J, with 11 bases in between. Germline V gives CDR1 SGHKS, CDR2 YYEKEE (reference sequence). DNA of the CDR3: TGTGCCAGCAGCGGGCAGGTTCTCTCCTACGAGCAGTACTTC. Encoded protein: CASSGQVLSYEQYF. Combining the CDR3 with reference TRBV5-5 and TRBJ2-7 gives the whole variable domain DAGVTQSPTHLIKTRGQQVTLRCSPISGHKSVSWYQQVLGQGPQFIFQYYEKEERGRGNFPDRFSARQFPNYSSELNVNALLLGDSALYLCASSGQVLSYEQYFGPGTRLTVT.

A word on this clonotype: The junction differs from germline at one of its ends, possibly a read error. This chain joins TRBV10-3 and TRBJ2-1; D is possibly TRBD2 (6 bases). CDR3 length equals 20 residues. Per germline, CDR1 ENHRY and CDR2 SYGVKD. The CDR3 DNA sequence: TGTGCCATCAATGAGTCGACTCGGCCAGGCCCCAGCGGGCTTTCCAATGAGCAGTTCTTC. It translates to CAINESTRPGPSGLSNEQFF.